This TCR beta chain is drawn from a study of blood T cell repertoires in COVID-19. For the study at large: The study drew acute and convalescent COVID-19 samples from the United States, Italy and Spain. In each case, the material was cDNA or gDNA derived from T cells, B-cell-depleted T cells, or PBMCs.

Trimming took off 6 bases at V and 2 bases at J, with 15 bases between the two ends. CDR3 length equals 15 residues. In germline, CDR1 is SGDLS, CDR2 YYNGEE. Study processing details: Reference gene primer amplification yielded estimated nucleated cell counts. The data were produced by immunoSEQ multiplex PCR, yet TCRdb's version contains in-frame clones alone and is incomplete. Clone size and V and J calls were adopted from that table, with D and trimming inferred from the DNA. The table lists some 150,000 clones, around 90% of them singletons, with roughly 1.5% in the top ten. Sequenced input: peripheral blood. The rearrangement links TRBV9 to TRBJ2-1; perhaps TRBD2 as D (6 bases). This receptor was taken from a woman between 50 and 59 years old with acute or convalescent COVID-19. The CDR3 loop reads CASTVSGETYNEQFF. CDR3 coding DNA: TGTGCCAGCACCGTTTCGGGAGAAACCTACAATGAGCAGTTCTTC.